This section outlines one T cell receptor (beta chain) sequence together with its context. Antigen unknown. This specimen comes from a study of CD4+ T cells in melanoma. The protocol was immunoSEQ multiplex PCR, while the TCRdb copy is restricted to in-frame clones and leaves out a portion. The sample has more than 110,000 clones; around 90% are singletons. Points from the study as a whole: In melanoma, neoantigen-specific CD4+ T cells reportedly differed in differentiation state. CD8+ T cell, macrophage and B cell function reportedly correlated with neoantigen-specific CD4+ T cells.

This receptor was taken from a human donor with melanoma.

For the CDR3, the DNA is TGTGCCAGCAGTTACTCGACAGGGATGGCCCAGCATTTT. Its translation is CASSYSTGMAQHF. The chain has TRBV6-5 and TRBJ1-5; TRBD1 agrees at 7 bases. The V and J ends lost 0 bases and 11 bases, in that order; junction bases with no gene match: 4. There are 13 residues in the CDR3. Per germline, CDR1 MNHEY and CDR2 SVGAGI.